A single sample gave rise to the 25 T cell receptor beta chains below, sequenced in a study of blood T cell repertoires in COVID-19 (dated by TCRdb to about 2020). The library came from the immunoSEQ multiplex PCR assay. TCRdb carries this immuneACCESS record with in-frame sequences only. Its versions omit some clonotypes, under half of them owing to an unresolved V gene in the studies checked, with the rest unexplained. The sample yields 75,000 to 100,000 clones; over 75% were counted once. The top ten clonotypes cover 7.4% of the sample. The specimen was peripheral blood. These receptors were obtained from a human donor with acute or convalescent COVID-19. The donor label of this sample is uncertain.

The rearrangement joins TRBV7-3 to TRBJ2-3; TRBD2 matches at 9 bases. Germline CDR1 SGHTA, CDR2 FQGTGA. V lost 2 bases and J lost 0; bases outside the gene matches: 3. The CDR3 length is 16 residues. The chain's CDR3 is CASSLRSGGSTDTQYF. DNA for the CDR3: TGTGCCAGCAGCTTACGTAGCGGGGGAAGCACAGATACGCAGTATTTT.

This chain joins TRBV28 and TRBJ2-5, with 7 bases aligning to TRBD1. This CDR3 has 15 amino acids. Germline V gene data show CDR1 as MDHEN and CDR2 as SYDVKM. J gave up 1 base and V 5 bases, and 7 bases lay outside the gene matches. The CDR3 coding sequence is TGTGCCAGCAGTCGACAGGGTACGAGCCAAGAGACCCAGTACTTC. As protein: CASSRQGTSQETQYF. The full variable domain, its missing parts supplied by reference TRBV28 and TRBJ2-5, is DVKVTQSSRYLVKRTGEKVFLECVQDMDHENMFWYRQDPGLGLRLIYFSYDVKMKEKGDIPEGYSVSREKKERFSLILESASTNQTSMYLCASSRQGTSQETQYFGPGTRLLVL.

The V gene is TRBV3-1 (or the pseudogene TRBV3-2), the J gene TRBJ2-1; 10 bases line up with TRBD1. V gave up 1 base and J gave up 13 bases; unmatched junction bases: 4. Germline V gives CDR1 LGHDT, CDR2 YNNKEL (reference sequence). The CDR3 consists of 13 residues. The CDR3 DNA reads as TGTGCCAGCAGCCAAGTGGGGACAGGGGCTCAGTTCTTC. It yields the protein CASSQVGTGAQFF.

The chain is built from TRBV7-3 and TRBJ1-2, with D uncertain. CDR1 SGHTA and CDR2 FQGTGA come from the germline V gene. V lost 2 bases and J lost 3, with 10 bases in between. The CDR3 covers 14 residues. This CDR3 reads CASSLGPQDYGYTF. The CDR3 region has the DNA TGTGCCAGCAGCTTAGGGCCGCAGGACTATGGCTACACCTTC.

The J gene is TRBJ1-4, the V gene TRBV6-5; 9 nucleotides agree with TRBD1. The germline gives CDR1 MNHEY, CDR2 SVGAGI. The ends lost 6 bases at V and 8 bases at J; junction bases unmatched: 4. The CDR3 totals 13 residues. The CDR3 bases are TGTGCCAGCAGACGGGACAGGGAAGAAAAACTGTTTTTT. Residues: CASRRDREEKLFF.

The rearrangement uses TRBV6-5 and TRBJ2-3; D is unclear. CDR3 size: 11 residues. Trimming removed 6 bases from V and 3 bases from J, with 4 bases in between. Germline assignment: CDR1 MNHEY and CDR2 SVGAGI. This chain's CDR3 is CASSKTDTQYF. The CDR3 DNA sequence: TGTGCCAGCAGCAAAACAGATACGCAGTATTTT.

The J gene is TRBJ1-4, the V gene TRBV24-1, with 10 bases fitting TRBD1. Trimming at V came to 4 bases and at J to 4 bases, leaving 8 bases not matched to a gene. CDR1 is KGHDR, CDR2 SFDVKD, per germline. The CDR3 sequence is 17 residues long. The DNA for the CDR3 is TGTGCCACCAGTGACTCCACCGGGACAGGGGATAATGAAAAACTGTTTTTT. This sequence encodes CATSDSTGTGDNEKLFF.

This chain links TRBV7-2 with TRBJ1-5, with 8 bases that match TRBD1. The germline gives CDR1 SGHTA, CDR2 FQGNSA. The CDR3 has 15 residues. The V and J ends lost 2 bases and 7 bases, in that order; junction bases with no gene match: 7. The CDR3 region is CASSLTQGARQPQHF. The CDR3 bases are TGTGCCAGCAGCTTAACCCAGGGGGCGCGGCAGCCCCAGCATTTT.

The chain carries TRBV4-1 and TRBJ1-5; D possibly corresponds to TRBD1 (6 bases). Trimming took off 1 base at V and 4 bases at J, with 14 bases between the two ends. The CDR3 has 16 amino acids. Germline V lookup: CDR1 MGHRA, CDR2 YSYEKL. The chain's CDR3 is CASSQGSGGGNQPQHF. The CDR3 DNA follows: TGCGCCAGCAGCCAAGGCTCGGGAGGGGGAAATCAGCCCCAGCATTTT.

Only one count was recorded for this clone. The chain uses TRBV19 and TRBJ2-7, with TRBD2 matching 9 bases. V trimming: 3 bases; J trimming: 0 bases; junction bases outside the gene matches: 3. In germline, CDR1 is LNHDA, CDR2 SQIVND (reference sequence). This CDR3 is built from 15 residues. The CDR3 sequence: CASSITSGFSYEQYF. In nucleotides, the CDR3 is TGTGCCAGTAGTATCACTAGCGGGTTCTCCTACGAGCAGTACTTC.

By sample share, this clone is medium-sized. This chain links TRBV6-4 with TRBJ2-1, with 8 nucleotides matching TRBD2. Germline V gene sequence: CDR1 MRHNA, CDR2 SNTAGT. The CDR3 spans 15 residues. Trimming cost V 6 bases and J 5 bases; bases outside gene matches: 9. The CDR3 is CASSFLSGTNNEQFF. The CDR3 DNA is TGTGCCAGCAGCTTCCTTAGCGGGACGAACAATGAGCAGTTCTTC.

The CDR3 DNA sequence: TGTGCCAGCTCGACGGAGGATCGAACCTATGGCTACACCTTC. The encoded protein is CASSTEDRTYGYTF. This rearrangement joins TRBV18 to TRBJ1-2; no firm D call. Trimming cost V 6 bases and J 4 bases, with 15 bases left between them. CDR1 is KGHSH, CDR2 LQKENI, per germline. This CDR3 spans 14 amino acids.

This chain links TRBV2 with TRBJ1-3, with D maybe TRBD1 (6 bases). Germline V gene sequence: CDR1 SNHLY, CDR2 FYNNEI. V lost 6 bases and J lost 3, with 12 bases in between. The length of the CDR3 is 14 residues. The CDR3 here is CASRAQGFGNTIYF. The CDR3, as DNA: TGTGCCAGCAGGGCACAGGGTTTTGGAAACACCATATATTTT. Based on the CDR3 plus reference TRBV2 and TRBJ1-3, the full variable domain is EPEVTQTPSHQVTQMGQEVILRCVPISNHLYFYWYRQILGQKVEFLVSFYNNEISEKSEIFDDQFSVERPDGSNFTLKIRSTKLEDSAMYFCASRAQGFGNTIYFGEGSWLTVV.

The CDR3 coding sequence is TGTGCCAGTAGTCTAGCGGGGGTCTCCTACGAGCAGTACTTC. Translated, it gives CASSLAGVSYEQYF. The chain employs TRBV19 and TRBJ2-7; TRBD2 matches 10 bases. This CDR3 region has 14 residues. V lost 5 bases to trimming and J lost 0 bases; unmatched junction nucleotides: 1. Per germline, CDR1 LNHDA and CDR2 SQIVND (reference sequence).

V gene TRBV7-2 combines with J gene TRBJ2-3, with 9 positions matching TRBD1. The CDR3 runs 16 residues. With 2 bases clipped from V and 3 bases from J, the junction kept 6 bases outside the gene matches. Looked up from germline, CDR1 is SGHTA and CDR2 is FQGNSA. CDR3 nucleotides: TGTGCCAGCAGCTTAAATCAACAGGGGGCAACAGATACGCAGTATTTT. It translates to CASSLNQQGATDTQYF.

The V and J genes are TRBV6-4 and TRBJ2-2; 10 bases fit TRBD2. V dropped 7 bases and J dropped 3; count of bases not matched to a gene: 5. This CDR3 has 15 residues. The germline V gene has CDR1 MRHNA and CDR2 SNTAGT. The CDR3, as DNA: TGTGCCAGCACGCTAGCGGGGGCCCACACCGGGGAGCTGTTTTTT. Its protein product is CASTLAGAHTGELFF.

V and J are TRBV6-5 and TRBJ2-2, with D hard to call. CDR1 is MNHEY, CDR2 SVGAGI, per germline. Trimming shortened V by 7 bases and J by 3 bases, and 15 bases separated the two germline ends. The CDR3 consists of 15 residues. The CDR3 spells CASNNPNGHTGELFF. The CDR3, as DNA: TGTGCCAGCAACAACCCCAATGGCCACACCGGGGAGCTGTTTTTT.

A single count supports this clone. This chain connects TRBV18 to TRBJ2-3, with 7 bases identical to TRBD2. The germline gives CDR1 KGHSH, CDR2 LQKENI. The trim removed 0 bases at V and 5 bases at J, leaving 5 bases unmatched. The CDR3 is 15 residues long. The CDR3 sequence: CASSPPNSGGDTQYF. CDR3 DNA sequence: TGTGCCAGCTCACCACCAAATTCGGGGGGAGATACGCAGTATTTT.

The CDR3 bases are TGTGCCAGCAGACGGACAGGGAAATCCTACAATGAGCAGTTCTTC. Protein product: CASRRTGKSYNEQFF. This chain links TRBV6-5 with TRBJ2-1; 8 nucleotides line up with TRBD1. The CDR3 covers 15 residues. Trimming cost V 6 bases and J 1 base; bases outside gene matches: 5. The germline gives CDR1 MNHEY, CDR2 SVGAGI.

The J gene is TRBJ2-5, the V gene TRBV11-2, with TRBD2 matching 8 bases. The germline V gene has CDR1 SGHAT and CDR2 FQNNGV. CDR3 length equals 15 residues. J was trimmed by 5 bases and V by 5 bases; bases with no gene match: 10. CDR3 sequence: CASSAPGTRGETQYF. The CDR3 DNA reads as TGTGCCAGCAGCGCCCCCGGGACTAGGGGGGAGACCCAGTACTTC.

The chain is built from TRBV5-1 and TRBJ2-7; D uncertain. V was trimmed by 4 bases and J by 6 bases, leaving 20 bases between them. The germline CDR1 and CDR2 sequences are SGHRS and YFSETQ. The CDR3 consists of 15 residues. CDR3 residues: CASSHLNDGLGEQYF. The CDR3 DNA reads TGCGCCAGCAGCCACCTAAATGACGGGTTAGGCGAGCAGTACTTC.

This chain connects TRBV4-3 to TRBJ2-2; D ambiguous. V was clipped by 4 bases and J by 6 bases, with 18 bases between them. Germline CDR1 LGHNA, CDR2 YSLEER. The CDR3 is 16 amino acids. The DNA of the CDR3 is TGCGCCAGCAGCCTCCGGGTTAGACTTCTCCCCGGGGAGCTGTTTTTT. Protein sequence: CASSLRVRLLPGELFF.

The rearrangement links TRBV14 to TRBJ2-7, with a tentative D call TRBD2 (5 bases). The germline V gene has CDR1 SGHDN and CDR2 FVKESK. Trimming removed 3 bases at V and 0 bases at J, with 15 bases between. The CDR3 loop spans 16 amino acids. The chain's CDR3 is CASSHLGRHGSYEQYF. CDR3 in DNA: TGTGCCAGCAGCCATCTGGGGAGACACGGCTCCTACGAGCAGTACTTC.

This clone was seen only a few times. The chain joins TRBV19 to TRBJ1-5, with 9 bases aligning to TRBD1. V lost 4 bases and J lost 7; bases outside the gene matches: 8. Germline CDR1 LNHDA, CDR2 SQIVND (reference sequence). The CDR3 consists of 15 residues. CDR3 region: CASSTGQGKGQPQHF. CDR3 nucleotides: TGTGCCAGTAGTACCGGACAGGGGAAGGGCCAGCCCCAGCATTTT.

V is TRBV10-3 and J is TRBJ2-5; 8 positions match TRBD1. The CDR3 loop spans 15 amino acids. J was trimmed by 4 bases and V by 2 bases; bases with no gene match: 6. Germline V gene sequence: CDR1 ENHRY, CDR2 SYGVKD. CDR3 loop: CAISEGGQVGETQYF. As DNA, the CDR3 is TGTGCCATCAGTGAGGGGGGACAGGTGGGAGAGACCCAGTACTTC.